This passage covers 25 T cell receptor beta chains from one sample sequenced in a study of T cells in localized non-small cell lung cancer. Repertoires were generated with immunoSEQ multiplex PCR, while TCRdb's copy carries only in-frame clones and drops some. The repertoire includes 23,000 or so clones, 85% to 90% of them detected once, and about 1% sits in the top ten. The source was peripheral blood, collected before any cancer treatment. These receptors were collected from a woman aged 40-69 years with stage I lung adenocarcinoma.

The chain carries TRBV10-3 and TRBJ1-2; D is unclear. The germline gives CDR1 ENHRY, CDR2 SYGVKD. This CDR3 spans 11 amino acids. Trimming shortened V by 8 bases and J by 6 bases, and 10 bases separated the two germline ends. CDR3 in amino acids: CAIYVGNGYTF. DNA of the CDR3: TGTGCCATCTATGTAGGGAATGGCTACACCTTC.

The gene calls are TRBV10-2 and TRBJ1-6, with TRBD1 matching over 9 bases. CDR1 WSHSY and CDR2 SAAADI come from the germline V gene. V was clipped by 7 bases and J by 7 bases; unmatched bases: 2. The CDR3 spans 13 residues. The chain's CDR3 is CASTGQGNSPLHF. DNA for the CDR3: TGCGCCAGCACTGGACAGGGGAATTCACCCCTCCACTTT.

The genes are TRBV13 and TRBJ1-2; D gene ambiguous. Looked up from germline, CDR1 is PRHDT and CDR2 is FYEKMQ (reference sequence). V was pared by 2 bases and J by 8 bases, with 12 bases between. The CDR3 length is 13 residues. The CDR3 spells CASSLISLGGYTF. The CDR3 nucleotides read TGTGCCAGCAGCTTAATAAGTCTAGGGGGCTACACCTTC.

This clone showed up just a few times. This chain joins TRBV5-1 and TRBJ1-2; TRBD1 matches 11 bases. J lost 4 bases, V lost 0 bases, and 5 bases had no gene match. This CDR3 spans 16 amino acids. Per germline, CDR1 SGHRS and CDR2 YFSETQ. The CDR3 nucleotides are TGCGCCAGCAGCTTGGACGGACAGGGGGCTGGCTATGGCTACACCTTC. Translated, it gives CASSLDGQGAGYGYTF.

This clone was seen a single time. This chain joins TRBV7-2 and TRBJ2-7; TRBD2 might be the D (5 bases). The CDR3 covers 14 residues. V lost 2 bases and J 8 bases, leaving 16 bases between the germline ends. Germline V CDR1 and CDR2: SGHTA, FQGNSA. The CDR3 here is CASSLLATAGKQYF. The CDR3 nucleotides are TGTGCCAGCAGCTTACTGGCTACAGCCGGGAAGCAGTACTTC.

Concerning this clone itself: At the DNA level, this CDR3 is encoded by other sequences in the same sample as well. The chain joins TRBV6-6 to TRBJ2-4; D uncertain. Trimming removed 5 bases from V and 1 base from J, with 12 bases in between. Germline CDR1 MNHNY, CDR2 SVGAGI (reference sequence). The CDR3 totals 15 residues. CDR3 in amino acids: CASSQFTRAKNIQYF. The CDR3 region has the DNA TGTGCCAGCAGTCAATTTACCCGTGCCAAAAACATTCAGTACTTC.

The table lists this clone with a count of one. The chain links TRBV5-4 to TRBJ2-3; TRBD2 aligns across 9 bases. CDR1 is SGHNT and CDR2 is YYREEE in the germline V gene (reference sequence). CDR3 size: 15 residues. V was pared by 5 bases and J by 5 bases, with 9 bases of the junction left unmatched. CDR3: CASRRAGGRKDTQYF. The CDR3 bases are TGTGCCAGCAGGAGGGCGGGGGGGCGGAAAGATACGCAGTATTTT.

In its sample, this clone was seen once. The chain links TRBV7-9 to TRBJ2-3; 11 nucleotides match TRBD2. V lost 5 bases, J lost 3 bases, and 4 bases stayed unmatched. The germline gives CDR1 SEHNR, CDR2 FQNEAQ (reference sequence). The CDR3 sequence is 15 residues long. The CDR3 sequence: CASSDRLAGTDTQYF. DNA for the CDR3: TGTGCCAGCAGCGATAGACTAGCGGGAACAGATACGCAGTATTTT.

The J gene is TRBJ1-1, the V gene TRBV6-5, with D tentatively TRBD1 (5 bases). The CDR3 contains 13 residues. V lost 8 bases and J 3 bases, leaving 13 bases between the germline ends. Germline V CDR1 and CDR2: MNHEY, SVGAGI. The CDR3: CASAAGAYTEAFF. CDR3 coding DNA: TGTGCCAGCGCTGCTGGGGCTTACACTGAAGCTTTCTTT.

The V and J genes are TRBV2 and TRBJ1-1; 7 nucleotides align to TRBD1. CDR3 length: 18 residues. With V trimmed by 8 bases and J by 0 bases, 18 bases remained unmatched. Germline loops: CDR1 SNHLY, CDR2 FYNNEI. The CDR3 here is CASRNRAGGAPMNTEAFF. DNA for the CDR3: TGTGCCAGCCGAAACAGGGCAGGGGGAGCTCCAATGAACACTGAAGCTTTCTTT.

The gene calls are TRBV18 and TRBJ2-7; tentatively, D is TRBD2 (5 bases). Germline CDR1 is KGHSH and CDR2 is LQKENI. Trimming stripped 3 bases from V and 5 bases from J, with 8 bases between. There are 12 residues in the CDR3. The CDR3 spells CASSPGVNEQYF. CDR3 sequence (DNA): TGTGCCAGCTCACCGGGAGTAAACGAGCAGTACTTC. The whole variable domain, filled in from reference TRBV18 and TRBJ2-7, reads NAGVMQNPRHLVRRRGQEARLRCSPMKGHSHVYWYRQLPEEGLKFMVYLQKENIIDESGMPKERFSAEFPKEGPSILRIQQVVRGDSAAYFCASSPGVNEQYFGPGTRLTVT.

This sequence joins TRBV4-2 and TRBJ1-5; 8 nucleotides align to TRBD1. With V trimmed by 3 bases and J by 0 bases, 4 bases remained unmatched. The CDR3 covers 16 residues. CDR1 is LGHNA, CDR2 YNFKEQ, per germline. The CDR3 is CASSQGQDYSNQPQHF. The DNA for the CDR3 is TGTGCCAGCAGCCAGGGACAGGACTATAGCAATCAGCCCCAGCATTTT.

The chain recombines TRBV7-9 with TRBJ2-2; D remains unclear. V shed 3 bases and J shed 7 bases, with 3 bases lying between them. CDR1 is SEHNR and CDR2 is FQNEAQ in the germline V gene (reference sequence). This CDR3 comprises 11 residues. In DNA, the CDR3 is TGTGCCAGCAGCTTCCTCGGGGAGCTGTTTTTT. Its translation: CASSFLGELFF.

V is TRBV25-1 and J is TRBJ1-2, with TRBD1 matching 7 bases. Germline lookup yields CDR1 MGHDK and CDR2 SYGVNS. CDR3 length equals 14 residues. The V and J ends lost 8 bases and 6 bases, in that order; junction bases with no gene match: 12. This CDR3 is CASAAPTGRDGYTF. CDR3 coding DNA: TGTGCCAGCGCGGCCCCGACAGGGAGGGATGGCTACACCTTC.

This rearrangement joins TRBV18 to TRBJ1-2; maybe TRBD1 (5 bases). Trimming removed 4 bases from V and 4 bases from J, with 7 bases in between. This CDR3 has 12 amino acids. CDR1 is KGHSH, CDR2 LQKENI, per germline. The CDR3 DNA sequence: TGTGCCAGCTCACTGGACATCTATGGCTACACCTTC. It specifies CASSLDIYGYTF.

V gene TRBV25-1 combines with J gene TRBJ2-1, with 12 bases identical to TRBD2. Germline lookup yields CDR1 MGHDK and CDR2 SYGVNS. The V segment lost 7 bases and the J segment 6 bases; nucleotides outside the gene matches: 13. This CDR3 region has 17 residues. CDR3 bases: TGTGCCAGCACTAGCGGGGGGGCCGAGAAATACGCCAATGAGCAGTTCTTC. Residues: CASTSGGAEKYANEQFF.

The J gene is TRBJ2-1, the V gene TRBV11-3; TRBD2 might be the D (5 bases). Per the germline V gene, CDR1 is SGHNT and CDR2 is YENEEA. The V gene lost 1 base and the J gene lost 8 bases, with 9 bases spanning the gap. This CDR3 is 13 amino acids long. CDR3 nucleotides: TGTGCCAGCAGCTTAGCAGGAGCGGATGAGCAGTTCTTC. This sequence encodes CASSLAGADEQFF.

The V and J genes are TRBV7-3 and TRBJ2-1, with D possibly TRBD2 on 5 matching bases. Per the germline V gene, CDR1 is SGHTA and CDR2 is FQGTGA. Trimming pared 2 bases from V and 3 bases from J, leaving 8 bases between. This CDR3 region has 14 residues. The CDR3 coding sequence is TGTGCCAGCAGCTTAGCCCGGGACTACAATGAGCAGTTCTTC. It is translated as CASSLARDYNEQFF.

This clone has just one count. The rearrangement links TRBV6-5 to TRBJ2-7, with 9 bases matching TRBD1. V was clipped by 6 bases and J by 3 bases; unmatched bases: 9. CDR3 length: 15 residues. Germline-derived CDR1 and CDR2 are MNHEY and SVGAGI. CDR3 sequence: CASSSTGGMVYEQYF. In DNA form, the CDR3 reads TGTGCCAGCAGCTCCACAGGGGGCATGGTCTACGAGCAGTACTTC.

This chain uses TRBV7-2 with TRBJ2-1, with D maybe TRBD2 (5 bases). Germline CDR1 and CDR2: SGHTA and FQGNSA. The V and J ends lost 7 bases and 8 bases respectively, with 18 bases between them. This CDR3 spans 14 amino acids. The CDR3 coding sequence is TGTGCCAGCAACTACCGGACTTCGGGTTATGAGCAGTTCTTC. This translates into CASNYRTSGYEQFF.

CDR3 in amino acids: CASSQTSGVYNEQFF. For the CDR3, the DNA is TGCGCCAGCAGCCAAACTAGCGGGGTCTACAATGAGCAGTTCTTC. The chain combines TRBV4-3 with TRBJ2-1; 10 bases line up with TRBD2. The CDR3 sequence is 15 residues long. CDR1 and CDR2 from the germline V gene are LGHNA and YSLEER. The junction had 1 base not matched to a gene; V was cut back by 2 bases and J by 3 bases.

CDR3 in amino acids: CASSGEVYQPQHF. CDR3 bases: TGTGCCAGCTCAGGGGAGGTATATCAGCCCCAGCATTTT. V gene TRBV18 combines with J gene TRBJ1-5; unclear D gene. The CDR3 has 13 residues. CDR1 is KGHSH, CDR2 LQKENI, per germline. V lost 5 bases and J 5 bases, leaving 10 bases between the germline ends.

The chain uses TRBV28 and TRBJ2-5; D perhaps matches TRBD2 (7 bases). The CDR3 runs to 13 residues. Trimming removed 6 bases at V and 4 bases at J, with 12 bases between. Germline assignment: CDR1 MDHEN and CDR2 SYDVKM. The CDR3 sequence: CASSLGGRETQYF. In DNA, the CDR3 is TGTGCCAGCAGCCTGGGGGGGCGAGAGACCCAGTACTTC. The whole variable domain, filled in from reference TRBV28 and TRBJ2-5, reads DVKVTQSSRYLVKRTGEKVFLECVQDMDHENMFWYRQDPGLGLRLIYFSYDVKMKEKGDIPEGYSVSREKKERFSLILESASTNQTSMYLCASSLGGRETQYFGPGTRLLVL.

This chain's CDR3 is CASSWVWGAGNTIYF. CDR3 nucleotides: TGCGCCAGCAGCTGGGTGTGGGGAGCTGGAAACACCATATATTTT. The chain employs TRBV5-1 and TRBJ1-3; D ambiguous. Trimming stripped 3 bases from V and 2 bases from J, with 12 bases between. The CDR3 sequence is 15 residues long. CDR1 SGHRS and CDR2 YFSETQ come from the germline V gene.

The chain joins TRBV20-1 to TRBJ2-1; D may be TRBD1 (6 bases). Germline values: CDR1 DFQATT, CDR2 SNEGSKA (reference sequence). The CDR3 totals 11 residues. V gave up 5 bases and J gave up 14 bases, with 16 bases separating them. The chain's CDR3 is CSAQEGEWEFF. The CDR3 DNA sequence: TGCAGTGCTCAAGAGGGGGAGTGGGAGTTCTTC.